The clone carrying this T cell receptor (beta chain) was seen only a few times. In the authors' workflow: Estimated nucleated cell counts came from reference gene primer amplification. The table came from immunoSEQ multiplex PCR; TCRdb's copy has only in-frame clones and leaves some out. V and J calls and clone size follow that table, whereas D and trimming were derived from the DNA. The table includes some 110,000 clones, 65% to 85% detected once. The V and J ends lost 5 bases and 6 bases respectively, with 21 bases between them. The CDR3 is 17 residues long. Germline loops: CDR1 SGDLS, CDR2 YYNGEE. The sample comes from a study of blood T cell repertoires in COVID-19. Background on the study: Sources were T cells, B-cell-depleted T cells, or PBMCs; the material itself was cDNA or gDNA.

The specimen was peripheral blood. This sequence originates from a woman in her seventies with acute or convalescent COVID-19. This rearrangement joins TRBV9 to TRBJ1-6; D perhaps matches TRBD1 (5 bases). In DNA form, the CDR3 reads TGTGCCAGCAGTGGAGGGCAGGGATCGACATTTAATTCACCCCTCCACTTT. It yields the protein CASSGGQGSTFNSPLHF.